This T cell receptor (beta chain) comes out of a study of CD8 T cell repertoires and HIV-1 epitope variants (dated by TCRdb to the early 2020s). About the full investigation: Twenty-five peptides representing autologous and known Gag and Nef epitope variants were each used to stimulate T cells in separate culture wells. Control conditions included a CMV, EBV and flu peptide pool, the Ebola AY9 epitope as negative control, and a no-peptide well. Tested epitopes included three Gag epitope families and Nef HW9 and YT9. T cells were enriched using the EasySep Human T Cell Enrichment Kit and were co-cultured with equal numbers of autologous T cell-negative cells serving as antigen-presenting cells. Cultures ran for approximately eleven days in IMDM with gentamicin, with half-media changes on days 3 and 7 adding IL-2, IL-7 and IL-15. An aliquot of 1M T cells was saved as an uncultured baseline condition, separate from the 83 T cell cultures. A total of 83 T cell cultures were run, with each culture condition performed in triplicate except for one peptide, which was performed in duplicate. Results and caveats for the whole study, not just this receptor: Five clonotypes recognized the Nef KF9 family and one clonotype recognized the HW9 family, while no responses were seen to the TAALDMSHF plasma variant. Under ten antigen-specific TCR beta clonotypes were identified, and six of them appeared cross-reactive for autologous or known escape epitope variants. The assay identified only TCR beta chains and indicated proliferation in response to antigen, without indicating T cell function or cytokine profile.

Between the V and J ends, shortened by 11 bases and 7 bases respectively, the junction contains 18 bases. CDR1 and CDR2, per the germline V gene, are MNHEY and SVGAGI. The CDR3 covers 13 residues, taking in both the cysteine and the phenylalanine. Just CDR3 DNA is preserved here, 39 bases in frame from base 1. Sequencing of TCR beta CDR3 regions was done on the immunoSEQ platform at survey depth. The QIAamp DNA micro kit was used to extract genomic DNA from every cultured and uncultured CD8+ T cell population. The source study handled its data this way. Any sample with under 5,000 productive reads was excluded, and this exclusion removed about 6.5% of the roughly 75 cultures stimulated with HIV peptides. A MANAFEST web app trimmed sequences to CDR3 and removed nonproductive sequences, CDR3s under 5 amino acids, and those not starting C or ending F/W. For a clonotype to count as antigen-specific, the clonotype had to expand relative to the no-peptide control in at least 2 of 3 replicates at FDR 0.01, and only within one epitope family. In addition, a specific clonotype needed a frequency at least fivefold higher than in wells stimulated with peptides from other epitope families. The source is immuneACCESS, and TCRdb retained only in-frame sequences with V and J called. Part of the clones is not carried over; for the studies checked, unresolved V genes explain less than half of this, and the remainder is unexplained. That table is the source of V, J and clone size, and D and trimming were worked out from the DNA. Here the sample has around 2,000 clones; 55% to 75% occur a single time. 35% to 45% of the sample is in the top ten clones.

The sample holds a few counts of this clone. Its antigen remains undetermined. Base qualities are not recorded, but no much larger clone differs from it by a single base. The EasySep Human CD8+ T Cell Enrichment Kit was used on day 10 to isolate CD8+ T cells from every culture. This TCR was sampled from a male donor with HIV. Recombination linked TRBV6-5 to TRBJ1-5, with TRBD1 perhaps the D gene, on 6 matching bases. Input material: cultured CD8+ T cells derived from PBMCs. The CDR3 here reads CACRSGGVQPQHF. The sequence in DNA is TGTGCCTGCCGTTCGGGGGGCGTACAGCCCCAGCATTTT.